This T cell receptor (beta chain) was recovered during a study of cytomegalovirus exposure and HLA in healthy donors. The PCR was carried out with 60 Vbeta primers and 13 Jbeta primers. Authors' data handling: Approximately 73 million unique TCR beta chains, 9.5 million to 14 million shared, were counted in a later analysis. Clones were read by immunoSEQ multiplex PCR, and TCRdb kept only the in-frame ones, dropping some. The V and J calls and clone size come from that table; D and trimming were worked out from the DNA. The sample consists of around 140,000 clones, roughly 80% of them appearing once. The donors (healthy individuals) were bone marrow donors. This TCR was recovered from a woman in her twenties or thirties in good health and CMV-seronegative. The sequencing sample was made of PBMCs.

The CDR3 protein is CASSLAVTGELFF. CDR3 DNA: TGTGCCAGCAGCTTAGCCGTAACCGGGGAGCTGTTTTTT. The J gene is TRBJ2-2, the V gene TRBV7-7; D gene uncertain. The V and J ends lost 0 bases and 5 bases respectively, with 4 bases between them. This CDR3 is 13 amino acids long. Germline V gene sequence: CDR1 SSHAT, CDR2 FNYEAQ (reference sequence).